The 32 T cell receptor beta chains reported below all come from one sample, sequenced in a study of blood T cells in healthy people across ages. It was with a sample-barcoded 5' primer and a J-beta primer mix that a second PCR of about 6 to 12 cycles was run. TCRdb processed the 5' RACE reads anew with MiXCR; each CDR3 protein has one entry. Of more than 550,000 distinct CDR3 sequences in the sample, around a fifth were seen once. Sequencing was done on a sample of blood. These receptors all stem from a man between 65 and 85 years old in good health.

This clonotype was recorded at least ten times. The V and J genes are TRBV20-1 and TRBJ2-7; TRBD2 is a possible D gene (5 bases). V gave up 5 bases and J gave up 4 bases, with 15 bases separating them. The CDR3 extends over 13 amino acids. CDR1 and CDR2 (germline): DFQATT, SNEGSKA (reference sequence). In nucleotides, the CDR3 is TGCAGTGCTTGGCCTGGAGGTATTTACGAGCAGTACTTC. This codes for CSAWPGGIYEQYF.

This clonotype was seen only a few times. V and J are TRBV7-2 and TRBJ2-5; D is perhaps TRBD1 or TRBD2 (6 bases each). This CDR3 spans 15 amino acids. The ends were cut back, 1 base at V and 4 bases at J, with 13 bases in the middle. Germline assignment: CDR1 SGHTA and CDR2 FQGNSA. The CDR3 region is CASSLVGGILETQYF. The DNA of the CDR3 is TGTGCCAGCAGCTTAGTGGGGGGCATTCTAGAGACCCAGTACTTC.

The V call is TRBV10-3, the J call TRBJ2-3; D assignment may be TRBD1 or TRBD2 (5 bases each). V dropped 8 bases and J dropped 5 bases, with 14 bases sitting between them. CDR3 length: 13 residues. Germline V gene data show CDR1 as ENHRY and CDR2 as SYGVKD. In DNA, the CDR3 is TGTGCCATCCTTGGGGGTGCTGGAGATACGCAGTATTTT. This sequence encodes CAILGGAGDTQYF.

A few counts support this clonotype. The chain employs TRBV7-2 and TRBJ2-2, with D perhaps TRBD1 or TRBD2 (5 bases each). The CDR3 covers 15 residues. V was trimmed by 1 base and J by 7 bases, leaving 13 bases between them. CDR1 and CDR2 (germline): SGHTA, FQGNSA. DNA for the CDR3: TGTGCCAGCAGCTTAGACCCAGGGCGGGTCGGGGAGCTGTTTTTT. This translates into CASSLDPGRVGELFF.

This clonotype was seen many times. The V call is TRBV18, the J call TRBJ2-4; D gene unclear. The CDR3 has 15 residues. CDR1 KGHSH and CDR2 LQKENI come from the germline V gene. V lost 0 bases to trimming and J lost 0 bases, with 6 bases between them. CDR3 sequence (DNA): TGTGCCAGCTCACCACCGTCGGTAGCCAAAAACATTCAGTACTTC. Amino acids: CASSPPSVAKNIQYF.

The chain has TRBV6-2 or TRBV6-3 and TRBJ2-5; tentative D call: TRBD1 (5 bases). The CDR3 is 14 residues long. Germline-derived CDR1 and CDR2 are MNHEY and SVGEGT. Trimming stripped 2 bases from V and 2 bases from J, with 9 bases between. This CDR3 is CASSYSRVQETQYF. CDR3 DNA: TGTGCCAGCAGTTACAGCAGGGTTCAAGAGACCCAGTACTTC.

This clonotype came up a few times. The rearrangement joins TRBV2 to TRBJ1-1; no definite D call. Germline-derived CDR1 and CDR2 are SNHLY and FYNNEI. V was pared by 1 base and J by 1 base, with 7 bases between. The CDR3 covers 14 residues. DNA for the CDR3: TGTGCCAGCAGTGAAGTCAATACGAACACTGAAGCTTTCTTT. Its translation: CASSEVNTNTEAFF.

This clonotype was seen once. A much more abundant neighbour one base away suggests this may be a read error. This chain joins TRBV11-2 and TRBJ1-4; tentative D call: TRBD1 (6 bases). From germline, CDR1 is SGHAT and CDR2 FQNNGV. The CDR3 contains 14 residues. CDR3 protein: CTSSFGQSNEKLFF. In nucleotides, the CDR3 is TGTACCAGCAGCTTTGGACAGTCTAATGAAAAACTGTTTTTT.

This chain uses TRBV7-8 with TRBJ2-5, with D perhaps given as TRBD1 or TRBD2 (6 bases each). This CDR3 spans 14 amino acids. Trimming took off 11 bases at V and 0 bases at J, with 16 bases between the two ends. From germline, CDR1 is SGHVS and CDR2 FQNEAQ. The CDR3 DNA follows: TGTGCCGGGGGGTGGGACAAAGACCAAGAGACCCAGTACTTC. Amino acids: CAGGWDKDQETQYF.

This clonotype showed up just a few times. The J gene is TRBJ1-4, the V gene TRBV28, with no clear D. Germline lookup yields CDR1 MDHEN and CDR2 SYDVKM. V was shortened by 3 bases and J by 8 bases, with 7 bases between the two germline ends. The CDR3 consists of 12 residues. The CDR3 region has the DNA TGTGCCAGCAGTTTGCAGGTAGAAAAACTGTTTTTT. It encodes CASSLQVEKLFF.

The chain is built from TRBV12-3 or TRBV12-4 and TRBJ1-4; D remains ambiguous. V lost 5 bases and J 8 bases, leaving 18 bases between the germline ends. This CDR3 is 15 amino acids long. Written as DNA, the CDR3 is TGTGCCAGCAGTCCGCACGGCCCCTCGGGGGAAAAACTGTTTTTT. This translates into CASSPHGPSGEKLFF.

J is TRBJ1-2 and V is TRBV12-3 or TRBV12-4; 8 bases are shared with TRBD1. The junction had 6 bases not matched to a gene; V was cut back by 5 bases and J by 4 bases. This CDR3 is 14 amino acids long. DNA for the CDR3: TGTGCCAGCAGTAACACGGACAGGGTCTATGGCTACACCTTC. Translating gives CASSNTDRVYGYTF.

This clonotype was detected ten times or more. This rearrangement joins TRBV20-1 to TRBJ1-2; the match to TRBD1 covers 7 bases. The CDR3 sequence is 13 residues long. CDR1 and CDR2 from the germline V gene are DFQATT and SNEGSKA (reference sequence). V lost 0 bases to trimming and J lost 8 bases; unmatched junction nucleotides: 6. CDR3 nucleotides: TGCAGTGCTAGAGAGTGGCAGGGGGAAGGCTACACCTTC. It specifies CSAREWQGEGYTF.

This clonotype appeared a few times. The genes are TRBV20-1 and TRBJ2-3; 9 bases line up with TRBD2. This CDR3 spans 17 amino acids. Per germline, CDR1 DFQATT and CDR2 SNEGSKA (reference sequence). Germline trimming cut 5 bases from V and 5 bases from J; bases unmatched to any gene: 17. This chain's CDR3 is CSAARYLLAGRQDTQYF. CDR3 DNA sequence: TGCAGTGCTGCCCGATACCTGCTAGCGGGGCGTCAAGATACGCAGTATTTT.

Ten or more counts support this clonotype. The chain has TRBV20-1 and TRBJ2-1; maybe TRBD2 (6 bases). V dropped 3 bases and J dropped 4 bases, with 13 bases sitting between them. Germline loops: CDR1 DFQATT, CDR2 SNEGSKA (reference sequence). CDR3 length equals 14 residues. The DNA for the CDR3 is TGCAGTGCTAGGGGGACTTTTACTTACAATGAGCAGTTCTTC. Translating gives CSARGTFTYNEQFF.

This clonotype was seen a handful of times. This rearrangement joins TRBV29-1 to TRBJ2-5; no firm D call. CDR3 length: 13 amino acids. Germline V lookup: CDR1 SQVTM, CDR2 ANQGSEA. The V gene lost 0 bases and the J gene lost 7 bases, with 12 bases spanning the gap. CDR3 sequence (DNA): TGCAGCGTTGAAGATCTCTGGGGTCGGACCCAGTACTTC. Its translation is CSVEDLWGRTQYF.

This chain joins TRBV18 and TRBJ2-4; D remains ambiguous. The CDR3 has 13 residues. V shed 3 bases and J shed 7 bases, with 10 bases lying between them. The germline V gene encodes CDR1 KGHSH and CDR2 LQKENI. CDR3 protein: CASSPVLGNIQYF. The CDR3 DNA sequence: TGTGCCAGCTCACCGGTTTTAGGGAACATTCAGTACTTC. Full variable domain (remainder filled in from reference TRBV18 and TRBJ2-4): NAGVMQNPRHLVRRRGQEARLRCSPMKGHSHVYWYRQLPEEGLKFMVYLQKENIIDESGMPKERFSAEFPKEGPSILRIQQVVRGDSAAYFCASSPVLGNIQYFGAGTRLSVL.

Many counts were recorded for this clonotype. The chain uses TRBV12-3 or TRBV12-4 and TRBJ2-1; 7 bases align to TRBD2. This CDR3 has 12 amino acids. The V and J ends lost 8 bases and 8 bases, in that order; junction bases with no gene match: 6. The chain's CDR3 is CASRGVIYEQFF. The CDR3 region has the DNA TGTGCCAGCCGGGGGGTTATTTATGAGCAGTTCTTC.

This chain joins TRBV20-1 and TRBJ2-2, with 8 bases identical to TRBD2. The CDR3 contains 14 residues. V lost 6 bases, J lost 4 bases, and 7 bases stayed unmatched. Germline loops: CDR1 DFQATT, CDR2 SNEGSKA (reference sequence). The CDR3 region is CSAKSGSITGELFF. The CDR3 coding sequence is TGCAGTGCAAAGAGCGGGAGTATCACCGGGGAGCTGTTTTTT.

This clonotype was detected ten times or more. The chain has TRBV3-1 and TRBJ2-3, with D tentatively TRBD1 (7 bases). Germline V gene sequence: CDR1 LGHDT, CDR2 YNNKEL (reference sequence). V lost 4 bases and J 2 bases, leaving 16 bases between the germline ends. CDR3 length: 16 residues. The CDR3 DNA follows: TGTGCCAGCAGCCGCTTAGGAGGGGGCCCCACAGATACGCAGTATTTT. Translation: CASSRLGGGPTDTQYF.

The V gene is TRBV12-3 or TRBV12-4, the J gene TRBJ2-7; 7 bases match TRBD2. The CDR3 spans 14 residues. V lost 6 bases and J lost 0; bases outside the gene matches: 5. The CDR3 loop is CASRLALSSYEQYF. The CDR3 DNA is TGTGCCAGCAGACTAGCGTTGAGCTCCTACGAGCAGTACTTC.

This clonotype is a singleton in its sample. The rearrangement links TRBV5-5 to TRBJ2-7; 7 bases map to TRBD1. The CDR3 spans 13 residues. Germline CDR1 is SGHKS and CDR2 is YYEKEE (reference sequence). The CDR3 loop reads CAGSFGTAYEQYV. The DNA of the CDR3 is TGTGCCGGCAGCTTTGGGACAGCCTACGAGCAGTACGTC.

This chain links TRBV6-1 with TRBJ2-5; 12 nucleotides agree with TRBD2. V lost 2 bases to trimming and J lost 4 bases; unmatched junction nucleotides: 2. Germline lookup yields CDR1 MNHNS and CDR2 SASEGT. The CDR3 covers 15 residues. CDR3 amino acids: CASSELAGGPETQYF. The CDR3, as DNA: TGTGCCAGCAGTGAACTAGCGGGAGGGCCAGAGACCCAGTACTTC.

The table lists this clonotype with a few counts. The gene calls are TRBV28 and TRBJ1-3; 9 nucleotides align to TRBD1. The CDR3 spans 13 residues. Trimming removed 10 bases from V and 3 bases from J; junction bases left unmatched: 4. Germline lookup yields CDR1 MDHEN and CDR2 SYDVKM. The CDR3 DNA reads as TGTGCCACCCAGGGACAGGGTGGAAACACCATATATTTT. Translated: CATQGQGGNTIYF.

A word on this clonotype: One junction end disagrees with the germline gene, perhaps due to a read error. This chain connects TRBV28 to TRBJ2-7; unclear D gene. The germline CDR1 and CDR2 sequences are MDHEN and SYDVKM. This CDR3 has 15 amino acids. The CDR3 here is CASTPASVLSSEQYF. The CDR3 nucleotides read TGTGCCAGCACCCCTGCGTCCGTGCTTTCCTCCGAGCAGTACTTC.

The chain couples TRBV5-1 to TRBJ2-5; 7 nucleotides align to TRBD1. The V and J ends lost 2 bases and 4 bases, in that order; junction bases with no gene match: 8. The CDR3 has 15 residues. Germline-derived CDR1 and CDR2 are SGHRS and YFSETQ. The chain's CDR3 is CASSFVGGYLETQYF. As DNA, the CDR3 is TGCGCCAGCAGCTTTGTAGGGGGCTACTTAGAGACCCAGTACTTC.

The CDR3 DNA follows: TGTGCCACCAGCAGCTGGGGCTACAATGAGCAGTTCTTC. It specifies CATSSWGYNEQFF. The gene calls are TRBV15 and TRBJ2-1; D remains ambiguous. The V end was cut by 3 bases, the J end by 3 bases, with 6 bases between. CDR1 and CDR2 (germline): LNHNV, YYDKDF (reference sequence). The length of the CDR3 is 13 residues.

The chain uses TRBV7-2 and TRBJ2-4, with D perhaps being TRBD1 or TRBD2 (5 bases each). The germline CDR1 and CDR2 sequences are SGHTA and FQGNSA. Trimming left V 3 bases short and J 0 bases short, with 12 bases between. This CDR3 spans 16 amino acids. As DNA, the CDR3 is TGTGCCAGCAGCTTGGGGACCAGACTAGCCAAAAACATTCAGTACTTC. As protein: CASSLGTRLAKNIQYF. The full variable domain, in which reference TRBV7-2 and TRBJ2-4 provide the parts outside the CDR3, is GAGVSQSPSNKVTEKGKDVELRCDPISGHTALYWYRQSLGQGLEFLIYFQGNSAPDKSGLPSDRFSAERTGGSVSTLTIQRTQQEDSAVYLCASSLGTRLAKNIQYFGAGTRLSVL.

The V and J genes are TRBV7-8 and TRBJ1-3; D gene ambiguous. In germline, CDR1 is SGHVS, CDR2 FQNEAQ. V lost 2 bases, J lost 0 bases, and 8 bases lay in between. CDR3 length: 15 amino acids. The CDR3 sequence is CASSLLTVSGNTIYF. The CDR3 DNA follows: TGTGCCAGCAGCTTACTTACAGTCTCTGGAAACACCATATATTTT.

The sample holds a few counts of this clonotype. The rearrangement links TRBV7-9 to TRBJ2-7, with D perhaps matching TRBD1 or TRBD2 (5 bases each). CDR3 size: 15 residues. Germline V lookup: CDR1 SEHNR, CDR2 FQNEAQ (reference sequence). V lost 10 bases, J lost 4 bases, and 23 bases lay in between. The chain's CDR3 is CATRGVPLGAYEQYF. The CDR3 region has the DNA TGTGCCACCCGGGGTGTGCCTTTAGGGGCTTACGAGCAGTACTTC.

The chain couples TRBV6-5 to TRBJ1-1, with D possibly being TRBD1 (5 bases). With 8 bases removed from V and 3 bases from J, the gap between germline ends came to 10 bases. The CDR3 runs 12 residues. CDR1 and CDR2 from the germline V gene are MNHEY and SVGAGI. The chain's CDR3 is CASGTSYTEAFF. The CDR3 nucleotides are TGTGCCAGCGGGACCTCGTACACTGAAGCTTTCTTT.

J is TRBJ2-1 and V is TRBV6-1; the match to TRBD2 covers 7 bases. The germline V gene encodes CDR1 MNHNS and CDR2 SASEGT. The CDR3 runs 17 residues. Trimming cost V 5 bases and J 5 bases; bases outside gene matches: 15. For the CDR3, the DNA is TGTGCCAGCAGTACCCGGGGGTTCGGGAGGTTGGACAATGAGCAGTTCTTC. Protein: CASSTRGFGRLDNEQFF.